This T cell receptor (beta chain) was captured in a study of Ad26.COV2.S vaccination and SARS-CoV-2 variants. As for the study in general: As a participant in COV1001, the donor was in the Ad26.COV2.S trial arm. Ad26.COV2.S, an intramuscular injection, was given once or twice 56 days apart. General study points: Total T cell responses may have been underestimated by the TCR breadth and depth analyses.

As regards this clone: Antigen unknown.

Treatment noted: roughly 19 received Ad26.COV2.S at low or high dose, single or two shots; about 5 received placebo; per-sample allocation not given. The samples date from day 63 after the first vaccine or placebo injection. Profiling relied on immunoSEQ multiplex PCR, and the TCRdb table lists in-frame clones only, not all of them. The data show over 400,000 clones, with about 90% seen just once and about 4.5% held by the top ten. The germline V gene encodes CDR1 MDHEN and CDR2 SYDVKM. The CDR3 spans 19 residues. Trimming cost V 3 bases and J 3 bases, with 26 bases left between them. This sequence originates from a person between 18 and 65 years old who received the Ad26.COV2.S COVID-19 vaccine or a placebo. The chain is built from TRBV28 and TRBJ1-2, with TRBD1 as a possible D gene (6 bases). The sample in question was peripheral blood, obtained in a trial of Ad26.COV2.S vaccine versus placebo. CDR3 DNA sequence: TGTGCCAGCAGTTTGTCTTTAACGGGCAGGGGAATAGTTGACTATGGCTACACCTTC. Translating it yields CASSLSLTGRGIVDYGYTF.